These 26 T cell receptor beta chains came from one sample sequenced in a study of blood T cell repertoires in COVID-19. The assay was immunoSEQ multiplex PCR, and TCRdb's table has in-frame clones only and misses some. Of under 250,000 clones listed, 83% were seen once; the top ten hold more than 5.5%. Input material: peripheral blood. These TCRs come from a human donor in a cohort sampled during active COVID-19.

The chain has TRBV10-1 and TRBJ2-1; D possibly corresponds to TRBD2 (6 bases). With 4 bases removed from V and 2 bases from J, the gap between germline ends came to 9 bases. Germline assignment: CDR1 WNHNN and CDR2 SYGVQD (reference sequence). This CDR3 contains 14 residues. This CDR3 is CASSVAGTYNEQFF. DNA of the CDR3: TGCGCCAGCAGTGTGGCGGGAACCTACAATGAGCAGTTCTTC.

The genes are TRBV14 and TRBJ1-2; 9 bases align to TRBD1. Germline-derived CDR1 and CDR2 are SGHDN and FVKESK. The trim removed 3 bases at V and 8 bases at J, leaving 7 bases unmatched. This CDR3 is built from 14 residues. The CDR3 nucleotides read TGTGCCAGCAGCCACCTTGGGACAGGGAGAGGCTACACCTTC. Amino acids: CASSHLGTGRGYTF.

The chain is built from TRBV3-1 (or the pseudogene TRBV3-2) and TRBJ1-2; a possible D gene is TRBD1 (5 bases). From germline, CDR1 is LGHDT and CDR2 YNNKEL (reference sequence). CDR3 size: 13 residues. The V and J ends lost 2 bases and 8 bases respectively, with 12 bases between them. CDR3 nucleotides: TGTGCCAGCAGCCAAACGGTGGGGGGAGGCTACACCTTC. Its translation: CASSQTVGGGYTF.

The CDR3 DNA reads TGTGCCAGCTCAGCGGGGAGGCTACAGGGGAACTATGGCTACACCTTC. The encoded protein is CASSAGRLQGNYGYTF. The chain links TRBV18 to TRBJ1-2; 7 bases match TRBD1. The CDR3 loop spans 16 amino acids. J was trimmed by 2 bases and V by 5 bases; bases with no gene match: 11. Germline V gene sequence: CDR1 KGHSH, CDR2 LQKENI.

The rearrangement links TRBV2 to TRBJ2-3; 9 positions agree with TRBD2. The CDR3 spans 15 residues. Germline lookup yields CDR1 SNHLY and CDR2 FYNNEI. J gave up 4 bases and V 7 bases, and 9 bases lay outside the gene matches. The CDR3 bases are TGTGCCAGCACCCCGGGACTAGCAAGGGCAGATACGCAGTATTTT. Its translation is CASTPGLARADTQYF.

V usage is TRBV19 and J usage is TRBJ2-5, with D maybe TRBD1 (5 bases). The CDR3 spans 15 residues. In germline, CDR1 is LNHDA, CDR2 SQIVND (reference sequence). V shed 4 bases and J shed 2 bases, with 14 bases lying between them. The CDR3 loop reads CASSRRQTQQETQYF. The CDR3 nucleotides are TGTGCCAGTAGTAGAAGACAGACGCAACAAGAGACCCAGTACTTC.

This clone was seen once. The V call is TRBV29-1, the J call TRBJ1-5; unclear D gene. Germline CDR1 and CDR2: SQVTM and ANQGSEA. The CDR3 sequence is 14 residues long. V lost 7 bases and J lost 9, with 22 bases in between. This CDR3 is CSGWTVKNQRPQHF. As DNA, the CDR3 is TGCAGCGGGTGGACTGTTAAGAATCAGCGGCCCCAGCATTTT.

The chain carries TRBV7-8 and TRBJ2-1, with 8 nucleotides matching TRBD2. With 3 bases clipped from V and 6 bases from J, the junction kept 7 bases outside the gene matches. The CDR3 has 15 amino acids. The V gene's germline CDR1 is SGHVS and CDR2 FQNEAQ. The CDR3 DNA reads TGTGCCAGCAGCTTGGGGCGGGGGGCTCGCAATGAGCAGTTCTTC. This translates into CASSLGRGARNEQFF.

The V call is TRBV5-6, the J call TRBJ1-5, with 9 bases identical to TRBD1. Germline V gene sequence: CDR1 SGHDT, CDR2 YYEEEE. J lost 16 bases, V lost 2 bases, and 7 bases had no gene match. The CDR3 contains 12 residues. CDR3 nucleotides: TGTGCCAGCAGCTTTTTAGGGACAGGGTACCATTTT. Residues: CASSFLGTGYHF.

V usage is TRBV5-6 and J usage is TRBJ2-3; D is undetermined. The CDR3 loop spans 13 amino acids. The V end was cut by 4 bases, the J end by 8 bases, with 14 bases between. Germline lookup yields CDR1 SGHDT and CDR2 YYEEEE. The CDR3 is CASSQGSGRTQYF. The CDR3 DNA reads TGTGCCAGCAGCCAAGGCTCAGGTCGTACGCAGTATTTT.

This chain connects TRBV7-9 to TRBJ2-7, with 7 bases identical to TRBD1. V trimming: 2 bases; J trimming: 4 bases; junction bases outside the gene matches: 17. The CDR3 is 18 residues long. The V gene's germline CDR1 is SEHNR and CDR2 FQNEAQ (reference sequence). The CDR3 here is CASSLSPKILGGRYEQYF. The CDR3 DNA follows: TGTGCCAGCAGCTTATCCCCGAAGATACTAGGGGGCCGGTACGAGCAGTACTTC.

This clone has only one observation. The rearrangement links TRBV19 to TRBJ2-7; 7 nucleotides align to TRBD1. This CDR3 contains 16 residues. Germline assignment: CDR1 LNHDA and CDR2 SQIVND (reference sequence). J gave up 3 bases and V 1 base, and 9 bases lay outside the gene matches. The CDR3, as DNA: TGTGCCAGTAGTATAGCCAGGACAGGCGACTTCTACGAGCAGTACTTC. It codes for CASSIARTGDFYEQYF.

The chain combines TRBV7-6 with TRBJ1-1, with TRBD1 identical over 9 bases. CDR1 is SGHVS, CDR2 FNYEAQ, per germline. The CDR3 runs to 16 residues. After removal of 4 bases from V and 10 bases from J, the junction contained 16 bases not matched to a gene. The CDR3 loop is CASSSISGQGNRLAFF. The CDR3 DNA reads TGTGCCAGCAGCTCCATCTCCGGACAGGGGAACCGTTTAGCTTTCTTT.

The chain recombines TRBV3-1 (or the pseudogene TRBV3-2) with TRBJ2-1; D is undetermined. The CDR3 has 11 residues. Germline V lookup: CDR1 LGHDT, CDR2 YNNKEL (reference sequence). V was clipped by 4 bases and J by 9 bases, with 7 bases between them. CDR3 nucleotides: TGTGCCAGCAGCCTCTTTAGTGAGCAGTTCTTC. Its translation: CASSLFSEQFF.

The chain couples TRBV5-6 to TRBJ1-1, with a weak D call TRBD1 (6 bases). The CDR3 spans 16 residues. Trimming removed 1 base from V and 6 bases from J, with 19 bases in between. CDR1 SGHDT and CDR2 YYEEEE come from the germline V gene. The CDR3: CASSLPLGGAVAEAFF. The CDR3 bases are TGTGCCAGCAGCTTGCCCCTAGGGGGGGCGGTGGCTGAAGCTTTCTTT. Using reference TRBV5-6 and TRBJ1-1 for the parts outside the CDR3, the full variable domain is DAGVTQSPTHLIKTRGQQVTLRCSPKSGHDTVSWYQQALGQGPQFIFQYYEEEERQRGNFPDRFSGHQFPNYSSELNVNALLLGDSALYLCASSLPLGGAVAEAFFGQGTRLTVV.

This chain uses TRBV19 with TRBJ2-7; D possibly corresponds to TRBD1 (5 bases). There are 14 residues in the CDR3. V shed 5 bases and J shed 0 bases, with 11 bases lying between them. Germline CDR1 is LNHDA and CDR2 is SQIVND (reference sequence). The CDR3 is CASSRQKSSYEQYF. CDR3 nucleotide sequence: TGTGCCAGTAGTCGACAGAAATCCTCCTACGAGCAGTACTTC.

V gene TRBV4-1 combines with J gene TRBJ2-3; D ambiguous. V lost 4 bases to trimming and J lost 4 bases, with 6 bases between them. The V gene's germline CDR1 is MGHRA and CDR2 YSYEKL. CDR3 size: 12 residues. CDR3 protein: CASSRPADTQYF. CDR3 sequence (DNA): TGCGCCAGCAGCCGTCCGGCAGATACGCAGTATTTT.

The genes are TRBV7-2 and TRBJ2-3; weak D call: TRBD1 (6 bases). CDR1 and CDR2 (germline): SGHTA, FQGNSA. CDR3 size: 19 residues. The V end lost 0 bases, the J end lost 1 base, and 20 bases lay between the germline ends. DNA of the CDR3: TGTGCCAGCAGCTTAGCCCATAGTTTAACAGGGTTTGGCACAGATACGCAGTATTTT. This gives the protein CASSLAHSLTGFGTDTQYF.

The CDR3 nucleotides are TGTGCCAGTAGATTAGCGGGGGACAATGAGCAGTTCTTC. This codes for CASRLAGDNEQFF. V is TRBV19 and J is TRBJ2-1; 9 bases are shared with TRBD2. The germline V gene encodes CDR1 LNHDA and CDR2 SQIVND (reference sequence). The V segment lost 6 bases and the J segment 5 bases; nucleotides outside the gene matches: 2. The CDR3 loop spans 13 amino acids. The complete variable domain, with remaining parts taken from reference TRBV19 and TRBJ2-1, reads DGGITQSPKYLFRKEGQNVTLSCEQNLNHDAMYWYRQDPGQGLRLIYYSQIVNDFQKGDIAEGYSVSREKKESFPLTVTSAQKNPTAFYLCASRLAGDNEQFFGPGTRLTVL.

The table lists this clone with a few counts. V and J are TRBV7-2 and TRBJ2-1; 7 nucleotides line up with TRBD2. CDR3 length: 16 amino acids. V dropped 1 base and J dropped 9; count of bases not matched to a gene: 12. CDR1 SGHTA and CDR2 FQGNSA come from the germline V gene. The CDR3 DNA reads TGTGCCAGCAGCTTAGGGGTGGAGCGGGGAGGGGCTGAGCAGTTCTTC. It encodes CASSLGVERGGAEQFF.

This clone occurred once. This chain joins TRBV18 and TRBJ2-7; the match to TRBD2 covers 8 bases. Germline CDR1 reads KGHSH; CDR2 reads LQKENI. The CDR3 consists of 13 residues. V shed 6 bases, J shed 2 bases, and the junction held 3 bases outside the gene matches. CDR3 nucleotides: TGTGCCAGCTCCGAAGCGGGAGCCTACGAGCAGTACTTC. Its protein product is CASSEAGAYEQYF.

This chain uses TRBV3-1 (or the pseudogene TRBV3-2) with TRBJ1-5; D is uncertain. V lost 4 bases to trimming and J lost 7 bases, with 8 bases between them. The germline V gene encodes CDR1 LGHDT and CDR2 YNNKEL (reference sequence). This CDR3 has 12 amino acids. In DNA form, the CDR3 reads TGTGCCAGCAGCCTTCGAGGACAGCCCCAGCATTTT. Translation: CASSLRGQPQHF.

DNA of the CDR3: TGTGCCAGCAGCTACGGGACTAGCGGCACAGATACGCAGTATTTT. This translates into CASSYGTSGTDTQYF. The chain recombines TRBV14 with TRBJ2-3; TRBD2 aligns across 10 bases. J gave up 1 base and V 5 bases, and 3 bases lay outside the gene matches. The CDR3 is made up of 15 amino acids. CDR1 is SGHDN and CDR2 is FVKESK in the germline V gene.

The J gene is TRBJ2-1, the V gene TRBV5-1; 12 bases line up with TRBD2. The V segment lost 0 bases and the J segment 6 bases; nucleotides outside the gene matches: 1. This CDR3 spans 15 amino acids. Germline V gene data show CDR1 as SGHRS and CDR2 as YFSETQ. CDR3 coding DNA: TGCGCCAGCAGCTTGGCTAGCGGGAGGGCCAATGAGCAGTTCTTC. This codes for CASSLASGRANEQFF.

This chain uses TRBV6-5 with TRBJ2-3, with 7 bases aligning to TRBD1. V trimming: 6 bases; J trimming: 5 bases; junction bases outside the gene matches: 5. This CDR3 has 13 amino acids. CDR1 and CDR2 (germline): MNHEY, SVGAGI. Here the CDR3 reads CASRVTGRDTQYF. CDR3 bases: TGTGCCAGCAGGGTGACAGGGCGAGATACGCAGTATTTT.

CDR3 bases: TGTGCCAGCAGCCCCGGGACAGACTATAATTCACCCCTCCACTTT. Translated, it gives CASSPGTDYNSPLHF. The chain couples TRBV5-4 to TRBJ1-6; 7 nucleotides agree with TRBD1. Germline V gene lookup returns CDR1 SGHNT and CDR2 YYREEE (reference sequence). The junction had 4 bases not matched to a gene; V was cut back by 4 bases and J by 3 bases. This CDR3 contains 15 residues.